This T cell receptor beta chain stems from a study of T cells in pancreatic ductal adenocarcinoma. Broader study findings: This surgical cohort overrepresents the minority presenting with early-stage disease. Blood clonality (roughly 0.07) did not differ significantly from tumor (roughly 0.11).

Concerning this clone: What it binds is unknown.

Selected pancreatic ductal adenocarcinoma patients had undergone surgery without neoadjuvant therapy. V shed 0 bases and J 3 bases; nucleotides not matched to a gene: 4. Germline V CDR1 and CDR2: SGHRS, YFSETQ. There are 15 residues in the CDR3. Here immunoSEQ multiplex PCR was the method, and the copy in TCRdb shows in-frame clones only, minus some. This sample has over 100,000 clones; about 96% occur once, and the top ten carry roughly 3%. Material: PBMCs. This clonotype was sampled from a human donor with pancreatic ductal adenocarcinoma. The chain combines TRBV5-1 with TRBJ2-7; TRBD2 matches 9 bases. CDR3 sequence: CASSLVAGGGYEQYF. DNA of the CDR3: TGCGCCAGCAGCTTGGTGGCGGGAGGGGGCTACGAGCAGTACTTC.